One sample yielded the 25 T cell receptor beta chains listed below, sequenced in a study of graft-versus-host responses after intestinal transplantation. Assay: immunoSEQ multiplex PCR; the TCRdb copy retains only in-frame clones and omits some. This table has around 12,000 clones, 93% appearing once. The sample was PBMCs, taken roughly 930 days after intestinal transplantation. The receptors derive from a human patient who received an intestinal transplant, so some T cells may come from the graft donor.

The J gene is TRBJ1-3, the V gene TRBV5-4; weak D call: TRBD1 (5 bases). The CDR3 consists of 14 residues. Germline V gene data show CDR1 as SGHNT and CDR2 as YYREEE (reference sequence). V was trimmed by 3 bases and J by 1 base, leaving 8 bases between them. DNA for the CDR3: TGTGCCAGCAGCTCGGGGGGATCTGGAAACACCATATATTTT. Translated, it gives CASSSGGSGNTIYF.

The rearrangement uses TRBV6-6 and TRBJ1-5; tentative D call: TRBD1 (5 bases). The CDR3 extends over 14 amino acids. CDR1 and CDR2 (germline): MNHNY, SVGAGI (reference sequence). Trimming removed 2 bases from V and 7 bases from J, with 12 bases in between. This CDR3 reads CASSYGDLGQPQHF. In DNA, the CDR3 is TGTGCCAGCAGTTACGGGGACCTAGGACAGCCCCAGCATTTT.

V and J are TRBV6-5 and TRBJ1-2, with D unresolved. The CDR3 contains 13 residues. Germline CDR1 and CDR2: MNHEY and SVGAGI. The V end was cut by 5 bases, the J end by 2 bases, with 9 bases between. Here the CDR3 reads CASSDGWNYGYTF. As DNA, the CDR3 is TGTGCCAGCAGTGACGGCTGGAACTATGGCTACACCTTC.

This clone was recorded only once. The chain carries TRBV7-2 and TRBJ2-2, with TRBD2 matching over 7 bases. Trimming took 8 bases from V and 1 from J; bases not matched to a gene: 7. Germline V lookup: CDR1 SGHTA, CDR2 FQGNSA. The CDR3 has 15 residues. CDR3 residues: CASGKGGLNTGELFF. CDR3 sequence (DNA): TGTGCCAGCGGCAAGGGAGGGCTGAACACCGGGGAGCTGTTTTTT.

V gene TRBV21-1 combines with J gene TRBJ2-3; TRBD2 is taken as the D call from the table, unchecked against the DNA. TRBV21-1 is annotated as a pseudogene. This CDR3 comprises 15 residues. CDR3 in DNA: TGTGCCAGCAGCAATTACGGTGGGGAGCACAGATACGCAGTATTT. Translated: CASSNYGGEHRYAVF.

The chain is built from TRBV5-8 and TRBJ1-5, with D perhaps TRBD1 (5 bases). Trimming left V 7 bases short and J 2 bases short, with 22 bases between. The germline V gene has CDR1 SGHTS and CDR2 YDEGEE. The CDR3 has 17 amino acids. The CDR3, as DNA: TGTGCCAGCCGCCCAGCGTGGGGACGTTTGGGCAATCAGCCCCAGCATTTT. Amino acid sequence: CASRPAWGRLGNQPQHF.

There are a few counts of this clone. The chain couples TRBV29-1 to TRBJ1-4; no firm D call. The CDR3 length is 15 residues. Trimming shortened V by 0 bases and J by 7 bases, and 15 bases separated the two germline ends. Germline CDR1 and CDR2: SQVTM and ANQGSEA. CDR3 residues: CSVEDAGELGEKLFF. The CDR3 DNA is TGCAGCGTTGAAGATGCCGGGGAATTGGGTGAAAAACTGTTTTTT.

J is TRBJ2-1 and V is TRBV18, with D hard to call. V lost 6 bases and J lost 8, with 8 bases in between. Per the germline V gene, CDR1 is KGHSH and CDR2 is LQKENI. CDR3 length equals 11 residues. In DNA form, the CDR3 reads TGTGCCAGCTCGCCCAACCATGAGCAGTTCTTC. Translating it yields CASSPNHEQFF.

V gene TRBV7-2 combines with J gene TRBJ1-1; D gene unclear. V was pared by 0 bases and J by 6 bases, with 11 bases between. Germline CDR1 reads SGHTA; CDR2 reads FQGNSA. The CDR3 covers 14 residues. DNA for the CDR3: TGTGCCAGCAGCTTAGCGGTCCGGGCAGCTGAAGCTTTCTTT. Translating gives CASSLAVRAAEAFF.

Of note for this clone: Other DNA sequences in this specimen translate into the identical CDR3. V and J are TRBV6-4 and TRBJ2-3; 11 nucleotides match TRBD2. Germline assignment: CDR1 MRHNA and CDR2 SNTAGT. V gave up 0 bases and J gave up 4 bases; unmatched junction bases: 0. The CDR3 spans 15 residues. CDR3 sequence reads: CASSDSSGGADTQYF. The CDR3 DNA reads TGTGCCAGCAGTGACTCTAGCGGGGGGGCAGATACGCAGTATTTT.

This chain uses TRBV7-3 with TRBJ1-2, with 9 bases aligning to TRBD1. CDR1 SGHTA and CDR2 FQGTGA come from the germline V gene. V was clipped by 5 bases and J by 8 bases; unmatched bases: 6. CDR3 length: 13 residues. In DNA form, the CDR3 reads TGTGCCAGCAGCAGAAACAGGGGGCTCGGCTACACCTTC. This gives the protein CASSRNRGLGYTF.

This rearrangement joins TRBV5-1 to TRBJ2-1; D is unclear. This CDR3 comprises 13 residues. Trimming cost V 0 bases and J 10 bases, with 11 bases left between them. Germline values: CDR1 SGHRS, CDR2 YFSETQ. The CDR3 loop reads CASSLGPQQEQFF. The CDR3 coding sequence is TGCGCCAGCAGCTTGGGCCCCCAGCAAGAGCAGTTCTTC.

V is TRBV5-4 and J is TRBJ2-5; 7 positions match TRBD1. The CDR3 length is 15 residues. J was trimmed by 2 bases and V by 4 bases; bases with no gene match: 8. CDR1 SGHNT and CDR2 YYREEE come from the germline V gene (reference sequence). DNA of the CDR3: TGTGCCAGCAGCCGCCCCGGGGACAGTCAAGAGACCCAGTACTTC. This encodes CASSRPGDSQETQYF.

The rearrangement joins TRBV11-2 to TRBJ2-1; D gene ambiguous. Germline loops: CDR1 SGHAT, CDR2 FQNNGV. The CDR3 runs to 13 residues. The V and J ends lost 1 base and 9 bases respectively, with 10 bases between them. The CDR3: CASSLVVSPEQFF. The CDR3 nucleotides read TGTGCCAGCAGCTTAGTGGTGAGTCCTGAGCAGTTCTTC. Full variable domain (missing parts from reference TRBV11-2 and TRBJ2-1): EAGVAQSPRYKIIEKRQSVAFWCNPISGHATLYWYQQILGQGPKLLIQFQNNGVVDDSQLPKDRFSAERLKGVDSTLKIQPAKLEDSAVYLCASSLVVSPEQFFGPGTRLTVL.

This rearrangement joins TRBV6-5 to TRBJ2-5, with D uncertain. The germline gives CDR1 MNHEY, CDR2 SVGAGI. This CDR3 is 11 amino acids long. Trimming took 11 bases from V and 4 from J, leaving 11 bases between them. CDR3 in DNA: TGTGCCGTTGAAGGTGGAGAGACCCAGTACTTC. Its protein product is CAVEGGETQYF.

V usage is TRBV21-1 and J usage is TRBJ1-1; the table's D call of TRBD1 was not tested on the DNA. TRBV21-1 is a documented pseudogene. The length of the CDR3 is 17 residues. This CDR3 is CASSKESGRGRITEAFF. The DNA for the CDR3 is TGTGCCAGCAGCAAAGAGTCGGGCAGGGGGCGGATAACTGAAGCTTTCTTT.

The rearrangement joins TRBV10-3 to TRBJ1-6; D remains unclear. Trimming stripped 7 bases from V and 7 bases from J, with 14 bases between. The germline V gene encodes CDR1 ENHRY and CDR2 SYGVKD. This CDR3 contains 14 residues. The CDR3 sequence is CAIMDHNSNSPLHF. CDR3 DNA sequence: TGTGCCATCATGGACCACAATTCCAATTCACCCCTCCACTTT.

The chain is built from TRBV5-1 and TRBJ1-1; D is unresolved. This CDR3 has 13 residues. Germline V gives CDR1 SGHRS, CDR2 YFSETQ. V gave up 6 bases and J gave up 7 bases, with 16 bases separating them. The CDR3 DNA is TGCGCCAGCACCTCCAACTCCGGGAGTGAAGCTTTCTTT. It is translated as CASTSNSGSEAFF.

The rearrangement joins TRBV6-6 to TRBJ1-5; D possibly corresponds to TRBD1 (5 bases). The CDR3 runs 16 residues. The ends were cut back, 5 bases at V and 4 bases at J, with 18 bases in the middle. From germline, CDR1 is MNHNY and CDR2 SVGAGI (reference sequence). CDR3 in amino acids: CASSPDRDKGNQPQHF. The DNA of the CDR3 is TGTGCCAGCAGTCCCGACAGAGACAAGGGGAATCAGCCCCAGCATTTT.

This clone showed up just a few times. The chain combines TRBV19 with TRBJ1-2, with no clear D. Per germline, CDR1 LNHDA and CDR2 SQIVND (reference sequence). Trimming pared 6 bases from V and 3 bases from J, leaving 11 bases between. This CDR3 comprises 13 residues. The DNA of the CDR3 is TGTGCCAGTAGCGGTGGAGGGTACTATGGCTACACCTTC. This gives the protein CASSGGGYYGYTF.

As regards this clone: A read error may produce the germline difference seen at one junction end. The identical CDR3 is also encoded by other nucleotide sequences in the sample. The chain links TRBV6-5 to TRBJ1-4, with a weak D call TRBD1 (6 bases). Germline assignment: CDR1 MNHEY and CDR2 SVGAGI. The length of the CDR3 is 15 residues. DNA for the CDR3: TGTGCCAGCAGTTACTCGGGACACGAGAATGAAAAACTATTTTTT. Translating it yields CASSYSGHENEKLFF.

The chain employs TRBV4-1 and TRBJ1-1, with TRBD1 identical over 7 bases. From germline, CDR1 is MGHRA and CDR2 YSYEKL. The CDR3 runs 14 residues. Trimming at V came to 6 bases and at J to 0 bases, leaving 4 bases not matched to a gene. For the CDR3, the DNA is TGCGCCAGCAGAGACAGGGTAATGAACACTGAAGCTTTCTTT. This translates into CASRDRVMNTEAFF.

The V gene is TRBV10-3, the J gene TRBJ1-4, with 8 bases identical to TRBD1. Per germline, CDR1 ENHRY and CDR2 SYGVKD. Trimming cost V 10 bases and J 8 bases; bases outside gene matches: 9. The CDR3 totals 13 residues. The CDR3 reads CATGRQGREKLFF. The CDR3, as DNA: TGTGCCACGGGGAGACAGGGGAGGGAAAAACTGTTTTTT.

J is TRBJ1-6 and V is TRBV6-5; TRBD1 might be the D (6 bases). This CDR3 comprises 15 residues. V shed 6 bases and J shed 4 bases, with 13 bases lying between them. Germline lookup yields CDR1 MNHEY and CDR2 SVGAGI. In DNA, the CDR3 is TGTGCCAGCAGGGCCGGGACATTGTATAATTCACCCCTCCACTTT. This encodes CASRAGTLYNSPLHF.

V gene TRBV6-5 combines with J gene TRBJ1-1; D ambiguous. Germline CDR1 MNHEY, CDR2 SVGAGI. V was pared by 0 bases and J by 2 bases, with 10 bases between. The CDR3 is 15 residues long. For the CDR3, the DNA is TGTGCCAGCAGTTACTCGTTCCCCACAAACACTGAAGCTTTCTTT. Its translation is CASSYSFPTNTEAFF.